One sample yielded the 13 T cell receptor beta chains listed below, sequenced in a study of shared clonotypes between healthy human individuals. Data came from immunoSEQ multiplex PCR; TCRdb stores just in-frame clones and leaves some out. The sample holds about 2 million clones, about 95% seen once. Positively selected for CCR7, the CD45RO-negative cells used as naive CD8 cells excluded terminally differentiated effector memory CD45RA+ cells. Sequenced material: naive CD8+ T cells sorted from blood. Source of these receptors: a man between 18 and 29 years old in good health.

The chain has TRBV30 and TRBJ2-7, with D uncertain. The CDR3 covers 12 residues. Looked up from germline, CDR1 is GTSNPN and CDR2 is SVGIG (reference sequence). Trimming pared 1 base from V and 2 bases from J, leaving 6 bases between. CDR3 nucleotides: TGTGCCTGGAGTGATGCGGCCTACGAGCAGTACTTC. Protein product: CAWSDAAYEQYF. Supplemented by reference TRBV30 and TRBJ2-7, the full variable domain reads SQTIHQWPATLVQPVGSPLSLECTVEGTSNPNLYWYRQAAGRGLQLLFYSVGIGQISSEVPQNLSASRPQDRQFILSSKKLLLSDSGFYLCAWSDAAYEQYFGPGTRLTVT.

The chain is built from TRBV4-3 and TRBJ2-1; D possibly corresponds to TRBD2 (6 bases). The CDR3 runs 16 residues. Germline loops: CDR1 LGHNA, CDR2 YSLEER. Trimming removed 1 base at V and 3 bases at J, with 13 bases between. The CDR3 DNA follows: TGCGCCAGCAGCCAAGGCTGGCGGGATGTCTACAATGAGCAGTTCTTC. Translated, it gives CASSQGWRDVYNEQFF.

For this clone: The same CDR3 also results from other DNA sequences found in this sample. The CDR3 DNA follows: TGTGCCAGTAGTATCGGCCAGGGCAATCAGCCCCAGCATTTT. Translating gives CASSIGQGNQPQHF. The chain links TRBV19 to TRBJ1-5; no firm D call. Deletions cut 3 bases from V and 2 bases from J, with 8 bases between. This CDR3 contains 14 residues. The germline V gene has CDR1 LNHDA and CDR2 SQIVND (reference sequence).

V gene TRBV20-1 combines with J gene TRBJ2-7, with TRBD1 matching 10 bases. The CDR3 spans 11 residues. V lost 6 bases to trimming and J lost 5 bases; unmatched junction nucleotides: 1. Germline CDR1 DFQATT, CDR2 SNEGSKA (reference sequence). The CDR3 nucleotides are TGCAGTGCCGGGACAGGGGACGAGCAGTACTTC. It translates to CSAGTGDEQYF.

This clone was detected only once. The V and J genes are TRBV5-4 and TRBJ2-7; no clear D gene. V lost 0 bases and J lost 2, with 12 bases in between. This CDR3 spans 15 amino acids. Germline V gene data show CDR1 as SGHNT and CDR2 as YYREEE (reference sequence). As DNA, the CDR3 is TGTGCCAGCAGCTTGGGGTTTGGCGGAGCCTACGAGCAGTACTTC. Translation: CASSLGFGGAYEQYF.

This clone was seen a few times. The CDR3 bases are TGTGCCAGCAGCTTGCAATTACTAGCGAACCCCTACAATGAGCAGTTCTTC. As protein: CASSLQLLANPYNEQFF. This sequence joins TRBV7-6 and TRBJ2-1; 7 positions agree with TRBD2. The CDR3 is 17 residues long. The J segment lost 2 bases and the V segment lost 3 bases, leaving 10 bases of the junction unmatched. Germline loops: CDR1 SGHVS, CDR2 FNYEAQ.

The CDR3 is CASSYIGTGWEQYF. The CDR3 nucleotides read TGTGCCAGCAGTTACATAGGGACAGGGTGGGAGCAGTACTTC. This chain connects TRBV6-6 to TRBJ2-7; 9 bases align to TRBD1. Germline CDR1 and CDR2: MNHNY and SVGAGI (reference sequence). J lost 7 bases, V lost 2 bases, and 6 bases had no gene match. CDR3 length: 14 amino acids.

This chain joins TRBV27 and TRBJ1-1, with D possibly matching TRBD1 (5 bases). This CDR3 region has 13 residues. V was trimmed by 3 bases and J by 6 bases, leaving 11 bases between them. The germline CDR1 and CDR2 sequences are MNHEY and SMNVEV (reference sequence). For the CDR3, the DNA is TGTGCCAGCAGTTTCACGGGGGGTCCTGAAGCTTTCTTT. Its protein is CASSFTGGPEAFF.

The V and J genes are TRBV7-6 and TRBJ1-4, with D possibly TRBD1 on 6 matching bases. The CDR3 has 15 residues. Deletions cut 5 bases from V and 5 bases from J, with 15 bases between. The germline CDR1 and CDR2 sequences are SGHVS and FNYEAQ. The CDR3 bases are TGTGCCAGCAGCGATCAACAGGGACCCAATGAAAAACTGTTTTTT. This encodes CASSDQQGPNEKLFF.

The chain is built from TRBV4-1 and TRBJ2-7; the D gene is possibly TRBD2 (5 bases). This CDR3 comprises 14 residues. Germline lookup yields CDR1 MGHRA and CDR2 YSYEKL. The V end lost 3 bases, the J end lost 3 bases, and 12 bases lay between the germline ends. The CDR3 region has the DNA TGCGCCAGCAGCCATCTCCCAGCGGACTACGAGCAGTACTTC. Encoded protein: CASSHLPADYEQYF.

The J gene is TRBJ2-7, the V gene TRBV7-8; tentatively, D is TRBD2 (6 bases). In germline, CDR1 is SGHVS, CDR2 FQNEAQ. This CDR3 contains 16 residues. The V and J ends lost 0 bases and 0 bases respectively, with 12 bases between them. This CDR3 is CASSLAWAGSSYEQYF. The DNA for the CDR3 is TGTGCCAGCAGCTTAGCGTGGGCGGGGAGCTCCTACGAGCAGTACTTC.

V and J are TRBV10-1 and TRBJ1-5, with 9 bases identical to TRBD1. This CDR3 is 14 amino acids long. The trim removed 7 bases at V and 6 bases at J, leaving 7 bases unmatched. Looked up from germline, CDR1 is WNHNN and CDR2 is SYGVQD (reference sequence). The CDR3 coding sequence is TGCGCCAGCACCCCGGACAGGGGATGTCAGCCCCAGCATTTT. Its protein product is CASTPDRGCQPQHF.

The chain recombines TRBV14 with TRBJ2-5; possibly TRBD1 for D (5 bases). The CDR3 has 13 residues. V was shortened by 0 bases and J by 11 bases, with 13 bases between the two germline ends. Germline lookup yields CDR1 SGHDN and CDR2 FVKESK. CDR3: CASSQEGLQGQYF. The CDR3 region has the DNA TGTGCCAGCAGCCAAGAAGGTCTCCAGGGTCAGTACTTC.